A single sample is the source of the 19 T cell receptor beta chains below, sequenced in a study of tumor and adjacent non-tumor tissue in lung cancer. This sample's RNA came from whole unsorted tissue. Three rounds of nested PCR, following a modified ARM-PCR protocol, produced the TCRbeta library. One entry per CDR3 protein results from TCRdb running MiXCR on the multiplex PCR reads. The sample has approximately 140,000 distinct CDR3 sequences; around 67% are singletons. Sequencing was performed on lung tumor tissue. The receptors derive from a man between 60 and 70 years old with small cell lung cancer.

This clonotype was seen only a few times. The CDR3 region is CASSLGPHNEQFF. As DNA, the CDR3 is TGTGCCAGCAGCCTAGGACCCCACAATGAGCAGTTCTTC. The chain joins TRBV5-4 to TRBJ2-1; D gene uncertain. Deletions cut 4 bases from V and 5 bases from J, with 10 bases between. The V gene's germline CDR1 is SGHNT and CDR2 YYREEE (reference sequence). This CDR3 is built from 13 residues. Together with reference TRBV5-4 and TRBJ2-1, the CDR3 gives the full variable domain: ETGVTQSPTHLIKTRGQQVTLRCSSQSGHNTVSWYQQALGQGPQFIFQYYREEENGRGNFPPRFSGLQFPNYSSELNVNALELDDSALYLCASSLGPHNEQFFGPGTRLTVL.

In its sample, this clonotype was seen many times. The rearrangement links TRBV4-2 to TRBJ2-2, with TRBD2 matching 8 bases. The CDR3 has 17 residues. V shed 0 bases, J shed 1 base, and the junction held 4 bases outside the gene matches. CDR1 is LGHNA, CDR2 YNFKEQ, per germline. This CDR3 is CASSQDRSGRNTGELFF. The CDR3 coding sequence is TGTGCCAGCAGCCAAGATCGGAGCGGGAGGAACACCGGGGAGCTGTTTTTT.

This clonotype was seen only a few times. A read error may be the cause here, since a much bigger clone is one base away. The chain has TRBV12-5 and TRBJ2-2; D remains unclear. This CDR3 contains 13 residues. Germline V gene sequence: CDR1 LGHNT, CDR2 FRNRAP. V lost 1 base to trimming and J lost 13 bases, with 13 bases between them. The CDR3 region is CASGLGKGPRLFF. As DNA, the CDR3 is TGTGCTAGTGGTTTGGGCAAGGGTCCCCGGCTGTTTTTT.

For this clonotype: A much larger clone is a single base away; this may be a read error. The chain couples TRBV12-3 or TRBV12-4 to TRBJ2-1; the D gene is possibly TRBD2 (5 bases). Trimming left V 8 bases short and J 8 bases short, with 13 bases between. The CDR3 has 12 residues. The CDR3 coding sequence is TGTGCCAGCCGACGAGGGCTCGATGAGCAGTTCTTC. Translating it yields CASRRGLDEQFF.

This clonotype was detected only once. The chain recombines TRBV5-1 with TRBJ1-1; unclear D gene. The CDR3 totals 13 residues. V dropped 0 bases and J dropped 7 bases, with 10 bases sitting between them. The germline CDR1 and CDR2 sequences are SGHRS and YFSETQ. CDR3 coding DNA: TGCGCCAGCAGCTTGGTCTGGGATATTGAAGCTTTCTTT. It translates to CASSLVWDIEAFF.

In the case of this clonotype: One end of the junction fails to match germline, which may point to a read error. This chain connects TRBV12-3 or TRBV12-4 to TRBJ2-6, with D possibly being TRBD1 (5 bases). The CDR3 totals 17 residues. Here the CDR3 DNA reads TGTACCAGCAGCAAAGAGACAGCCTACTCTGGGGCCAACGTCCTTACTTTC. It is translated as CTSSKETAYSGANVLTF.

A word on this clonotype: With a much larger clone just one base away, this may be a read error. The chain employs TRBV28 and TRBJ2-2; tentatively, D is TRBD1 or TRBD2 (5 bases each). This CDR3 is 15 amino acids long. Germline lookup yields CDR1 MDHEN and CDR2 SYDVKM. CDR3 protein: CASSWIQGNTGKLFF. The CDR3, as DNA: TGTGCCAGCAGTTGGATCCAGGGAAACACCGGGAAGCTGTTTTTT.

On this clonotype: A much bigger clone sits one base away, suggesting this may be a read error. The chain recombines TRBV24-1 with TRBJ2-2; D call uncertain. V lost 9 bases to trimming and J lost 2 bases, with 9 bases between them. The CDR3 length is 13 residues. Germline values: CDR1 KGHDR, CDR2 SFDVKD. The CDR3 loop is CATFDENTGELFF. The CDR3 region has the DNA TGTGCCACCTTTGACGAAAACACCGGGGAGCTGTTTTTT.

In its sample, this clonotype was seen many times. The chain uses TRBV20-1 and TRBJ2-5; 9 bases are a match to TRBD1. Germline assignment: CDR1 DFQATT and CDR2 SNEGSKA (reference sequence). The V and J ends lost 5 bases and 5 bases, in that order; junction bases with no gene match: 6. The CDR3 sequence is 13 residues long. CDR3 in amino acids: CSAQQDRGETQYF. DNA of the CDR3: TGCAGTGCTCAACAGGACAGGGGCGAGACCCAGTACTTC.

On this clonotype itself: Sequence at one end of the junction differs from germline and may be a read error. The chain recombines TRBV20-1 with TRBJ2-1, with TRBD1 matching 9 bases. The CDR3 covers 17 residues. Germline V lookup: CDR1 DFQATT, CDR2 SNEGSKA (reference sequence). The CDR3 spells CSVRGRDRDLSYNEQFF. The CDR3 bases are TGCAGTGTTAGAGGCCGGGACAGGGATTTGTCCTACAATGAGCAGTTCTTC.

The chain links TRBV6-6 to TRBJ2-1, with 8 bases aligning to TRBD1. This CDR3 has 15 amino acids. Trimming took 2 bases from V and 7 from J; bases not matched to a gene: 7. Germline assignment: CDR1 MNHNY and CDR2 SVGAGI (reference sequence). The CDR3 loop reads CASSYERTGLNEQFF. DNA for the CDR3: TGTGCCAGCAGTTACGAGAGGACAGGGCTAAATGAGCAGTTCTTC.

In regard to this clonotype: The junction differs from germline at one of its ends, possibly a read error. The V call is TRBV6-5, the J call TRBJ1-1, with 7 positions matching TRBD1. The germline gives CDR1 MNHEY, CDR2 SVGAGI. The CDR3 runs to 18 residues. The CDR3, as DNA: TGTGCCAGCAGTTATATCGGGATGACAGGGCGCGAGGTCACTGAAACTTTCTTT. As protein: CASSYIGMTGREVTETFF.

A word on this clonotype: The junction departs from the called germline gene at one end, perhaps through a read error. CDR3 nucleotide sequence: TGTGCCAGTAGTATAGGGACAGGGGCTAACTACGAGCAGTACTTT. Translating it yields CASSIGTGANYEQYF. The V and J genes are TRBV19 and TRBJ2-7, with 9 bases identical to TRBD1. Germline loops: CDR1 LNHDA, CDR2 SQIVND (reference sequence). CDR3 length: 15 residues. Full variable domain (outside the CDR3, taken from reference TRBV19 and TRBJ2-7): DGGITQSPKYLFRKEGQNVTLSCEQNLNHDAMYWYRQDPGQGLRLIYYSQIVNDFQKGDIAEGYSVSREKKESFPLTVTSAQKNPTAFYLCASSIGTGANYEQYFGPGTRLTVT.

This sequence joins TRBV28 and TRBJ1-2; D is ambiguous. Germline V CDR1 and CDR2: MDHEN, SYDVKM. The CDR3 contains 14 residues. V dropped 3 bases and J dropped 0 bases, with 8 bases sitting between them. CDR3 loop: CASSFPVPNYGYTF. The CDR3 DNA sequence: TGTGCCAGCAGTTTCCCAGTGCCTAACTATGGCTACACCTTC.

This chain connects TRBV20-1 to TRBJ1-2, with D unresolved. The V gene's germline CDR1 is DFQATT and CDR2 SNEGSKA (reference sequence). This CDR3 has 17 amino acids. V was clipped by 2 bases and J by 0 bases, with 19 bases between them. DNA of the CDR3: TGCAGTGCTAGATCGAGACTCATAATTTCTCCTAACTATGGCTACACCTTC. This gives the protein CSARSRLIISPNYGYTF.

This chain connects TRBV20-1 to TRBJ1-2; D is uncertain. CDR1 is DFQATT and CDR2 is SNEGSKA in the germline V gene (reference sequence). The CDR3 has 12 residues. The V gene lost 2 bases and the J gene lost 7 bases, with 11 bases spanning the gap. CDR3: CSARFRESGYTF. The CDR3 nucleotides read TGCAGTGCTAGATTCCGGGAGAGTGGCTACACCTTC.

Points on this clonotype: At one boundary the junction diverges from the germline segment, which might be a read error. The V call is TRBV11-2, the J call TRBJ2-3; D perhaps matches TRBD2 (7 bases). The germline V gene encodes CDR1 SGHAT and CDR2 FQNNGV. The CDR3 is made up of 15 amino acids. The DNA for the CDR3 is TGTGCCAGCAGCTTCGGGGGGCGTAGCACAGATACGCAGTATTTC. Protein product: CASSFGGRSTDTQYF.

Concerning this clonotype itself: The junction does not match germline at one end; this may be a read error. V is TRBV6-6 and J is TRBJ1-5, with TRBD1 as a possible D gene (5 bases). This CDR3 contains 16 residues. Germline V gene data show CDR1 as MNHNY and CDR2 as SVGAGI (reference sequence). CDR3 protein: CASRKRVGDSNQAQRF. The CDR3 nucleotides read TGTGCCAGCAGAAAGAGGGTGGGGGATAGCAATCAGGCCCAGCGTTTT.

Details on this clonotype: A read error is possible here, since a much larger clone lies one base away. V and J are TRBV24-1 and TRBJ2-1; TRBD2 agrees at 9 bases. The CDR3 is 15 amino acids. Germline V gives CDR1 KGHDR, CDR2 SFDVKD. The DNA for the CDR3 is TGTGCCACCAGTGAAGGGACTAGCTCCTACAATGAGGAGTTCTTC. Its protein product is CATSEGTSSYNEEFF.